This T cell receptor beta chain derives from a study of regulatory T cells in long-lasting Graves disease. Whole-study context: Patients met the persistent Graves' disease definition after over 5 years of antithyroid drugs with positive TSH receptor antibodies.

To make TCR beta libraries, researchers used iRepertoire HTBI primers and Arm-PCR of CDR3 regions. TCRdb reprocessed the multiplex PCR reads with MiXCR, giving one entry per CDR3 protein. The data contain about 660,000 distinct CDR3 sequences, around 30% of them singletons. Time point noted: persistent/refractory GD, antithyroid drugs over 5 years with positive TRAb. Isolated PBMC RNA provided the starting material for the TCR library. The CDR3 length is 14 residues. Trimming stripped 3 bases from V and 1 base from J, with 9 bases between. As for this clonotype: Its specificity is not known.

The study's findings and limits: Favoring TRBV28, TRBJ1-2 and TRBJ2-5 was a feature seen in persistent disease.

The TCR sequence derives from a female donor with Graves disease. V and J are TRBV12-3 or TRBV12-4 and TRBJ1-1; D ambiguous. The sequences come from peripheral blood mononuclear cells (PBMCs), collected when the disease was refractory, from a patient treated with antithyroid drugs. CDR3 DNA: TGTGCCAGCAGTTTTGTCCAGTCGAACACTGAAGCTTTCTTT. It translates to CASSFVQSNTEAFF.